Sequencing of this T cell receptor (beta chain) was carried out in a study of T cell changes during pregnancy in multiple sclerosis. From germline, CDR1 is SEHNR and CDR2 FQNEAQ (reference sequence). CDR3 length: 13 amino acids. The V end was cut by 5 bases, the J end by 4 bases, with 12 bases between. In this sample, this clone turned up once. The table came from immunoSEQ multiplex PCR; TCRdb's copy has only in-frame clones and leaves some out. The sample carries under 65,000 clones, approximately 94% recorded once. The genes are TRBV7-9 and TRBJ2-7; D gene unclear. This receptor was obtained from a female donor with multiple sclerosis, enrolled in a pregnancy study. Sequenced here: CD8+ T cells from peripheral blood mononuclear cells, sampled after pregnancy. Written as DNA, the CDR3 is TGTGCCAGCAGCAAACCACAGACGTACGAGCAGTACTTC. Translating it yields CASSKPQTYEQYF.